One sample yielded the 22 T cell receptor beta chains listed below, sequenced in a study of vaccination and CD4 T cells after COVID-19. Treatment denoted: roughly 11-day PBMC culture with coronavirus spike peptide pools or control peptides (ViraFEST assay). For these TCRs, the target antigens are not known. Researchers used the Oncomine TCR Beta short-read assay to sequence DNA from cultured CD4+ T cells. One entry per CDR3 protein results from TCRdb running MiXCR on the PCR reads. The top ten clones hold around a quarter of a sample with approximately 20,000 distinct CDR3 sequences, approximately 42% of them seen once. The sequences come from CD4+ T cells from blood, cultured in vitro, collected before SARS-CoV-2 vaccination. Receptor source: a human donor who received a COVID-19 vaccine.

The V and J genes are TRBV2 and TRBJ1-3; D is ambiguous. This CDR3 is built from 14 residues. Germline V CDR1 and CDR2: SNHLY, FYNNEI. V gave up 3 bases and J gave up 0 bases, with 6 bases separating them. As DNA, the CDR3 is TGTGCCAGCAGTGAGCACGCCTCTGGAAACACCATATATTTT. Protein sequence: CASSEHASGNTIYF.

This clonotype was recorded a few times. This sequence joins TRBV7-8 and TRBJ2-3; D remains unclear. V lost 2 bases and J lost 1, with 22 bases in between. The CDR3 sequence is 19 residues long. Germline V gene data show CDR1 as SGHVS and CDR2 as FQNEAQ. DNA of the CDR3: TGTGCCAGCAGCTTATCTGGGCTACGGCATCGGCTCGGCACAGATACGCAGTATTTT. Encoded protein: CASSLSGLRHRLGTDTQYF.

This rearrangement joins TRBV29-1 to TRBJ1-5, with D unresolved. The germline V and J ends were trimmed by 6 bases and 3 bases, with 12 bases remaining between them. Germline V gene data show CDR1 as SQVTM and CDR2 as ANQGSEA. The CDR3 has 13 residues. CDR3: CSVLGDHNQPQHF. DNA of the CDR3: TGCAGCGTCCTGGGAGACCACAATCAGCCCCAGCATTTT.

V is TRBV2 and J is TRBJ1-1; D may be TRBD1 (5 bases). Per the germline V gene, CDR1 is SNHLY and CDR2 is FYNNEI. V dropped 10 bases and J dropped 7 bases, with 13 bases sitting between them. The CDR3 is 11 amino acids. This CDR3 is CATGRQSEAFF. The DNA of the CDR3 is TGTGCCACGGGAAGACAGAGTGAAGCTTTCTTT.

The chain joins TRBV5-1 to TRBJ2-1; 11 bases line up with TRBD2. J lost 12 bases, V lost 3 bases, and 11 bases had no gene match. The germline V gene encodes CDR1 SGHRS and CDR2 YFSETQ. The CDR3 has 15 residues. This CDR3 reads CASSSSSGGPVGQFF. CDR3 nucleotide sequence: TGCGCCAGCAGCTCTTCTAGCGGGGGGCCGGTGGGGCAGTTCTTC.

In DNA, the CDR3 is TGCACCAGCAGCCAACGGGACAGACACTATCAGCCCCAGCATTTT. The encoded protein is CTSSQRDRHYQPQHF. The chain employs TRBV1 and TRBJ1-5; the DNA was not compared with TRBD1, the D call given in the table. TRBV1 is a documented pseudogene. The CDR3 is made up of 15 amino acids.

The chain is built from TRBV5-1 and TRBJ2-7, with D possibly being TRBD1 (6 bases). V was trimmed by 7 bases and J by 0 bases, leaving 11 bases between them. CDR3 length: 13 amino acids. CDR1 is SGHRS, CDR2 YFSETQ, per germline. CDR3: CASSRQVSYEQYF. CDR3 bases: TGCGCCAGCTCAAGACAGGTCTCCTACGAGCAGTACTTC.

The CDR3 region is CASTPQGRLISEAFF. The CDR3 nucleotides are TGTGCCAGTACTCCCCAGGGGCGGTTAATTTCTGAAGCTTTCTTT. The chain carries TRBV19 and TRBJ1-1, with a possible D match to TRBD1 (6 bases). The CDR3 extends over 15 amino acids. Trimming cost V 7 bases and J 6 bases, with 21 bases left between them. Germline CDR1 reads LNHDA; CDR2 reads SQIVND (reference sequence).

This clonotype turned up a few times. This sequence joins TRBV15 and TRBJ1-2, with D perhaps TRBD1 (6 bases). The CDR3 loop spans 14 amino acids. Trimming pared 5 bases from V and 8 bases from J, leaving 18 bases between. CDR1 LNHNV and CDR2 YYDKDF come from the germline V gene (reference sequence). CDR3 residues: CATSPGGGFGGYTF. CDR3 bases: TGTGCCACCAGCCCAGGAGGGGGGTTTGGAGGCTACACCTTC. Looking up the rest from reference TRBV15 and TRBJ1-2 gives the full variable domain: DAMVIQNPRYQVTQFGKPVTLSCSQTLNHNVMYWYQQKSSQAPKLLFHYYDKDFNNEADTPDNFQSRRPNTSFCFLDIRSPGLGDTAMYLCATSPGGGFGGYTFGSGTRLTVV.

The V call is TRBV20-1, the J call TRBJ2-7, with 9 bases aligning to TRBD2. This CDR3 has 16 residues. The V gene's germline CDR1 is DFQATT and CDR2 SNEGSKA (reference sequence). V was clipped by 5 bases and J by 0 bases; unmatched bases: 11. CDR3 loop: CSARDSGGRYSYEQYF. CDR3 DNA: TGCAGTGCTCGCGATAGCGGGGGCCGATACTCCTACGAGCAGTACTTC.

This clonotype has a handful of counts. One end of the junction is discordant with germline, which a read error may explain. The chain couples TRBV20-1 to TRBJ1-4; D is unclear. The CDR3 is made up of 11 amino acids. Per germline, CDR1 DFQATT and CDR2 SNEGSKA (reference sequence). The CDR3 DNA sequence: TGCAGTGCTAGAGGCAGGACGGCCTTGGTTTTT. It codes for CSARGRTALVF.

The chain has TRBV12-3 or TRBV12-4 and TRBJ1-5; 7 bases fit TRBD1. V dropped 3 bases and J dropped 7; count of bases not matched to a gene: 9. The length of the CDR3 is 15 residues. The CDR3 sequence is CASSLGDSGGQPQHF. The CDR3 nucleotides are TGTGCCAGCAGTTTGGGGGACAGTGGTGGACAGCCCCAGCATTTT.

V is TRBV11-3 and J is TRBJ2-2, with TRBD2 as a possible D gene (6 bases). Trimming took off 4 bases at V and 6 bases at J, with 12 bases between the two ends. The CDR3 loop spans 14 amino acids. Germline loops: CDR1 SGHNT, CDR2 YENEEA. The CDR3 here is CASSSGLQAGELFF. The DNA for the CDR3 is TGTGCCAGCAGCTCGGGACTTCAAGCCGGGGAGCTGTTTTTT. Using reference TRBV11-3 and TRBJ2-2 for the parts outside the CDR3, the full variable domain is EAGVVQSPRYKIIEKKQPVAFWCNPISGHNTLYWYLQNLGQGPELLIRYENEEAVDDSQLPKDRFSAERLKGVDSTLKIQPAELGDSAVYLCASSSGLQAGELFFGEGSRLTVL.

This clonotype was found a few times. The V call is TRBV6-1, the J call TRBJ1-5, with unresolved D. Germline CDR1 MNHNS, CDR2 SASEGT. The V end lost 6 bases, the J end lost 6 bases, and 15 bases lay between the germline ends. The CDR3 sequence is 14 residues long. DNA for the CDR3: TGTGCCAGCAGCCCCGGACCGATAGCTCAGCCCCAGCATTTT. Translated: CASSPGPIAQPQHF.

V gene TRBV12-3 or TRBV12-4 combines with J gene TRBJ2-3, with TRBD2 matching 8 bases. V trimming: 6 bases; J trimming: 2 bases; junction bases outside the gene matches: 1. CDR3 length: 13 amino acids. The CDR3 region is CASRRGATDTQYF. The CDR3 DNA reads TGTGCCAGCAGGCGGGGGGCCACAGATACGCAGTATTTT.

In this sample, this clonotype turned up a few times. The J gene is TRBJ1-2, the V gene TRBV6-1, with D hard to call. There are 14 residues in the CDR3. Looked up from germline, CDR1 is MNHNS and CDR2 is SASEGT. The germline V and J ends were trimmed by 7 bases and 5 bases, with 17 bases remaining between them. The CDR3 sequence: CASIPRLILYGYTF. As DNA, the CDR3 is TGTGCCAGCATCCCCAGACTAATCTTATATGGCTACACCTTC.

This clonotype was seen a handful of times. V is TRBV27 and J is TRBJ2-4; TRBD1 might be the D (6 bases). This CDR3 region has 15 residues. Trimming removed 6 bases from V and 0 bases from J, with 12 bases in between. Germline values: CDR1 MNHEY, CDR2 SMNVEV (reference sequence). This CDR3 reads CASRADSGAKNIQYF. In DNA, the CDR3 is TGTGCCAGCAGGGCGGACAGCGGAGCCAAAAACATTCAGTACTTC.

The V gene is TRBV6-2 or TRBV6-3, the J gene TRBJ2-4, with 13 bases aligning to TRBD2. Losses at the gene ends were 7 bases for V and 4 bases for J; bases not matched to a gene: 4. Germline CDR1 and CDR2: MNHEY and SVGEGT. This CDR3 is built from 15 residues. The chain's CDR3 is CASTQLAGGKNIQYF. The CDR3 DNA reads TGTGCCAGCACCCAACTAGCGGGGGGGAAAAACATTCAGTACTTC.

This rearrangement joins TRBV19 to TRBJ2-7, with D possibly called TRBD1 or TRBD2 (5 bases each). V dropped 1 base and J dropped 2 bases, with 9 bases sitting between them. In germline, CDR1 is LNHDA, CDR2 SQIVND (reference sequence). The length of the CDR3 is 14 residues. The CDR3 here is CASSIVGDPYEQYF. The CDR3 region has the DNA TGTGCCAGTAGTATAGTGGGGGACCCCTACGAGCAGTACTTC.

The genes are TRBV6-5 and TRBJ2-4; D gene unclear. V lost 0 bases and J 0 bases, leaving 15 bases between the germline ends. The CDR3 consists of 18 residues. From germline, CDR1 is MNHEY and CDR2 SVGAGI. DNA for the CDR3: TGTGCCAGCAGTTACTCGCCGACAAGGGCAGTAGCCAAAAACATTCAGTACTTC. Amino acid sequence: CASSYSPTRAVAKNIQYF.

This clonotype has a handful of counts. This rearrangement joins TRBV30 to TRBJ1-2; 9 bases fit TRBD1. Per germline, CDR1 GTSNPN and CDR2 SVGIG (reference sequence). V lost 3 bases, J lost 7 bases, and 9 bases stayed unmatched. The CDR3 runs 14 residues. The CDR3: CAWSLGQGTSGYTF. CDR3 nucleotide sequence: TGTGCCTGGAGCTTAGGACAGGGGACGAGTGGCTACACCTTC.

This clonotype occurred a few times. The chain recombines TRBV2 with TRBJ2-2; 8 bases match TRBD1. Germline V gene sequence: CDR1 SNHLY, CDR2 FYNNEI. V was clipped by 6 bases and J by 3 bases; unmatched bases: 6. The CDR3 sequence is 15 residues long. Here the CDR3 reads CASRVDRVDTGELFF. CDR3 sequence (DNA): TGTGCCAGCAGAGTGGACAGGGTAGACACCGGGGAGCTGTTTTTT. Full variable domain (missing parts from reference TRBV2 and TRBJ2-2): EPEVTQTPSHQVTQMGQEVILRCVPISNHLYFYWYRQILGQKVEFLVSFYNNEISEKSEIFDDQFSVERPDGSNFTLKIRSTKLEDSAMYFCASRVDRVDTGELFFGEGSRLTVL.